The 21 T cell receptor beta chains below all came from one sample that was sequenced in a study of cytomegalovirus exposure and HLA in healthy donors. Vbeta (60) and Jbeta (13) primers were used in the PCR. The assay was immunoSEQ multiplex PCR, and TCRdb's table has in-frame clones only and misses some. The sample consists of roughly 290,000 clones, roughly 90% of them appearing once. Sequencing used PBMCs. Source of these receptors: a woman aged 18-35 years in good health and CMV-seronegative.

V usage is TRBV6-5 and J usage is TRBJ2-3; TRBD2 aligns across 8 bases. The CDR3 is made up of 15 amino acids. Losses at the gene ends were 4 bases for V and 2 bases for J; bases not matched to a gene: 5. The germline CDR1 and CDR2 sequences are MNHEY and SVGAGI. For the CDR3, the DNA is TGTGCCAGCAGTTCCTTAGCGGGATACACAGATACGCAGTATTTT. Translation gives CASSSLAGYTDTQYF.

The V and J genes are TRBV7-2 and TRBJ1-5, with D possibly being TRBD1 (6 bases). CDR3 length: 13 residues. V lost 5 bases to trimming and J lost 3 bases, with 8 bases between them. Germline-derived CDR1 and CDR2 are SGHTA and FQGNSA. CDR3 DNA: TGTGCCAGCAGCCGACAGGACAATCAGCCCCAGCATTTT. Encoded protein: CASSRQDNQPQHF.

CDR3 nucleotide sequence: TGTGCCAGCAGCGGCATATCCCCGGGTGAAAAACTGTTTTTT. Translating it yields CASSGISPGEKLFF. The V call is TRBV9, the J call TRBJ1-4, with D hard to call. The germline gives CDR1 SGDLS, CDR2 YYNGEE. The ends were cut back, 3 bases at V and 7 bases at J, with 13 bases in the middle. The CDR3 is 14 residues long.

The genes are TRBV13 and TRBJ2-3; maybe TRBD1 (5 bases). Germline V gives CDR1 PRHDT, CDR2 FYEKMQ (reference sequence). CDR3 length: 18 amino acids. V lost 3 bases to trimming and J lost 2 bases, with 21 bases between them. Here the CDR3 reads CASSFGQGRVLPTDTQYF. The DNA of the CDR3 is TGTGCCAGCAGCTTCGGGCAGGGAAGGGTATTACCCACAGATACGCAGTATTTT.

V usage is TRBV30 and J usage is TRBJ1-4; D not certain. V was trimmed by 4 bases and J by 8 bases, leaving 8 bases between them. Germline V lookup: CDR1 GTSNPN, CDR2 SVGIG (reference sequence). The CDR3 runs 11 residues. This CDR3 reads CAWTNGEKLFF. As DNA, the CDR3 is TGTGCCTGGACGAACGGGGAAAAACTGTTTTTT.

J is TRBJ2-2 and V is TRBV18; a weak D match, TRBD1 (6 bases). This CDR3 has 16 amino acids. The germline gives CDR1 KGHSH, CDR2 LQKENI. Trimming took 3 bases from V and 3 from J, leaving 14 bases between them. The CDR3 DNA reads TGTGCCAGCTCACCTAATACAGGGACCGACACCGGGGAGCTGTTTTTT. Encoded protein: CASSPNTGTDTGELFF.

In its sample, this clone was seen once. The rearrangement uses TRBV19 and TRBJ2-7, with D tentatively TRBD1 (6 bases). Trimming took 5 bases from V and 4 from J, leaving 15 bases between them. This CDR3 comprises 14 residues. Germline assignment: CDR1 LNHDA and CDR2 SQIVND (reference sequence). The CDR3 bases are TGTGCCAGTAGTCCCGGACAGAGAGGGTACGAGCAGTACTTC. It encodes CASSPGQRGYEQYF.

This chain uses TRBV18 with TRBJ2-2, with 8 bases identical to TRBD1. There are 15 residues in the CDR3. The germline V gene encodes CDR1 KGHSH and CDR2 LQKENI. With 6 bases clipped from V and 2 bases from J, the junction kept 5 bases outside the gene matches. For the CDR3, the DNA is TGTGCCAGCTCCCCGGGACAGGCCAACACCGGGGAGCTGTTTTTT. Amino acids: CASSPGQANTGELFF.

The V and J genes are TRBV2 and TRBJ2-7, with D perhaps TRBD1 (6 bases). This CDR3 is 17 amino acids long. The V gene lost 6 bases and the J gene lost 1 base, with 22 bases spanning the gap. Germline V CDR1 and CDR2: SNHLY, FYNNEI. CDR3 nucleotides: TGTGCCAGCAGCGCCAAACCGGGACACGATATTTCCTACGAGCAGTACTTC. Amino acids: CASSAKPGHDISYEQYF.

This clone was seen only once. This sequence joins TRBV5-4 and TRBJ2-1; 11 bases line up with TRBD1. In germline, CDR1 is SGHNT, CDR2 YYREEE (reference sequence). This CDR3 has 17 residues. The V segment lost 0 bases and the J segment 9 bases; nucleotides outside the gene matches: 11. The CDR3 DNA follows: TGTGCCAGCAGCTTGGTGGACAGGGGGCGGTGGGCGGTTGAGCAGTTCTTC. Protein sequence: CASSLVDRGRWAVEQFF. The entire variable domain, with the rest obtained from reference TRBV5-4 and TRBJ2-1, is as follows: ETGVTQSPTHLIKTRGQQVTLRCSSQSGHNTVSWYQQALGQGPQFIFQYYREEENGRGNFPPRFSGLQFPNYSSELNVNALELDDSALYLCASSLVDRGRWAVEQFFGPGTRLTVL.

The chain uses TRBV10-2 and TRBJ2-7; 7 bases agree with TRBD1. The CDR3 loop spans 14 amino acids. CDR1 and CDR2 from the germline V gene are WSHSY and SAAADI. V shed 5 bases and J 2 bases; nucleotides not matched to a gene: 6. The chain's CDR3 is CASSKRDRPYEQYF. The CDR3 DNA sequence: TGCGCCAGCAGTAAAAGGGACAGACCCTACGAGCAGTACTTC.

The chain links TRBV2 to TRBJ2-7; 8 nucleotides match TRBD1. The CDR3 length is 16 residues. From germline, CDR1 is SNHLY and CDR2 FYNNEI. After removal of 5 bases from V and 12 bases from J, the junction contained 21 bases not matched to a gene. CDR3 in DNA: TGTGCCAGCAGTTCCGCCCTACAGGGGGGCCCGGGATCTTGGTACTTC. This encodes CASSSALQGGPGSWYF.

V usage is TRBV6-1 and J usage is TRBJ1-3; D is undetermined. Trimming shortened V by 8 bases and J by 11 bases, and 22 bases separated the two germline ends. Germline values: CDR1 MNHNS, CDR2 SASEGT. This CDR3 is 14 amino acids long. The CDR3 DNA follows: TGTGCCAGCTCGGCGGCCTCCATTCCATTCTCCATATATTTT. This translates into CASSAASIPFSIYF.

The chain is built from TRBV5-1 and TRBJ1-4; D remains ambiguous. Germline loops: CDR1 SGHRS, CDR2 YFSETQ. The CDR3 extends over 15 amino acids. V gave up 0 bases and J gave up 4 bases, with 10 bases separating them. The CDR3 DNA is TGCGCCAGCAGCTTGGGTGCGAGCCTTAATGAAAAACTGTTTTTT. Amino acid sequence: CASSLGASLNEKLFF. Together with reference TRBV5-1 and TRBJ1-4, the CDR3 gives the full variable domain: KAGVTQTPRYLIKTRGQQVTLSCSPISGHRSVSWYQQTPGQGLQFLFEYFSETQRNKGNFPGRFSGRQFSNSRSEMNVSTLELGDSALYLCASSLGASLNEKLFFGSGTQLSVL.

A single count supports this clone. The V gene is TRBV2, the J gene TRBJ2-1; 10 positions agree with TRBD1. V was pared by 8 bases and J by 6 bases, with 13 bases of the junction left unmatched. CDR1 and CDR2 from the germline V gene are SNHLY and FYNNEI. The CDR3 consists of 16 residues. In nucleotides, the CDR3 is TGTGCCAGCGCGATTCTGGGTGACAGGGGGCTCAATGAGCAGTTCTTC. This codes for CASAILGDRGLNEQFF.

The chain is built from TRBV2 and TRBJ1-1; D unresolved. CDR3 length: 12 amino acids. The V gene's germline CDR1 is SNHLY and CDR2 FYNNEI. Deletions cut 4 bases from V and 4 bases from J, with 7 bases between. For the CDR3, the DNA is TGTGCCAGCAGTGCGGGTGGCACTGAAGCTTTCTTT. It specifies CASSAGGTEAFF.

The V gene is TRBV6-5, the J gene TRBJ2-7; 9 bases agree with TRBD1. In germline, CDR1 is MNHEY, CDR2 SVGAGI. The CDR3 loop spans 14 amino acids. V trimming: 2 bases; J trimming: 6 bases; junction bases outside the gene matches: 5. The CDR3 coding sequence is TGTGCCAGCAGTTACGCGGACAGGGGCCCCGAGCAGTACTTC. Amino acids: CASSYADRGPEQYF.

The chain couples TRBV27 to TRBJ2-7, with TRBD2 matching 8 bases. This CDR3 contains 15 residues. The trim removed 3 bases at V and 6 bases at J, leaving 10 bases unmatched. In germline, CDR1 is MNHEY, CDR2 SMNVEV (reference sequence). CDR3 bases: TGTGCCAGCAGTTTCCGGGGGGGGGCAGATCTCGAGCAGTACTTC. Amino acid sequence: CASSFRGGADLEQYF.

This chain uses TRBV19 with TRBJ1-1; TRBD1 matches 8 bases. V was pared by 1 base and J by 1 base, with 5 bases of the junction left unmatched. The CDR3 spans 16 residues. CDR1 and CDR2 (germline): LNHDA, SQIVND (reference sequence). Here the CDR3 DNA reads TGTGCCAGTAGTATAGCGACAGGGGTGAAGAACACTGAAGCTTTCTTT. The encoded protein is CASSIATGVKNTEAFF. Complete variable domain (other parts from reference TRBV19 and TRBJ1-1): DGGITQSPKYLFRKEGQNVTLSCEQNLNHDAMYWYRQDPGQGLRLIYYSQIVNDFQKGDIAEGYSVSREKKESFPLTVTSAQKNPTAFYLCASSIATGVKNTEAFFGQGTRLTVV.

The rearrangement links TRBV5-1 to TRBJ2-5, with a tentative D call TRBD2 (7 bases). The CDR3 covers 16 residues. V gave up 0 bases and J gave up 1 base, with 13 bases separating them. The germline gives CDR1 SGHRS, CDR2 YFSETQ. CDR3 residues: CASSLVWGGSQETQYF. The DNA for the CDR3 is TGCGCCAGCAGCTTGGTCTGGGGGGGCTCCCAAGAGACCCAGTACTTC.

The chain combines TRBV14 with TRBJ1-2, with 9 bases that match TRBD1. This CDR3 spans 13 amino acids. V shed 5 bases, J shed 3 bases, and the junction held 1 base outside the gene matches. Germline V gene data show CDR1 as SGHDN and CDR2 as FVKESK. The CDR3 protein is CASSWDRDYGYTF. CDR3 coding DNA: TGTGCCAGCAGCTGGGACAGGGACTATGGCTACACCTTC.